Listed below are T cell receptor beta chains from one sample, sequenced in a study of blood T cell repertoires in COVID-19. The method was immunoSEQ multiplex PCR; TCRdb's version includes in-frame clones alone and lacks a portion of them. The table includes 150,000 or so clones, around 84% detected once. Source material: peripheral blood. The receptors were sampled from a woman in her fifties or sixties in a cohort sampled during active or convalescent COVID-19. Both conserved end residues are part of each CDR3. D genes are given only for firm matches. Part of the rows lack a size; the others show once, few, many or a class for expanded clones.

abundance: NA
d_gene: TRBD2
v_gene: TRBV3-1/TRBV3-2
j_gene: TRBJ2-1
CDR3aa: CASSLRLASYYNEQFF
CDR3nt: TGTGCCAGCAGCCTAAGACTAGCGAGTTACTACAATGAGCAGTTCTTC

abundance: NA
d_gene: TRBD1
v_gene: TRBV14
j_gene: TRBJ1-2
CDR3aa: CASSPGTVITYGYTF
CDR3nt: TGTGCCAGCAGCCCAGGGACAGTCATCACCTATGGCTACACCTTC

abundance: once
d_gene: NA
v_gene: TRBV5-5
j_gene: TRBJ1-2
CDR3aa: CASSLGNREIGGYTF
CDR3nt: TGTGCCAGCAGCTTGGGGAACAGGGAAATTGGTGGCTACACCTTC

abundance: NA
d_gene: TRBD2
v_gene: TRBV3-1/TRBV3-2
j_gene: TRBJ2-5
CDR3aa: CASSHPLAEQETQYF
CDR3nt: TGTGCCAGCAGCCATCCCCTAGCGGAACAAGAGACCCAGTACTTC

abundance: NA
d_gene: NA
v_gene: TRBV12-3/TRBV12-4
j_gene: TRBJ1-5
CDR3aa: CASSLTGNQPQHF
CDR3nt: TGTGCCAGCAGTCTTACAGGGAATCAGCCCCAGCATTTT

abundance: NA
d_gene: TRBD2
v_gene: TRBV2
j_gene: TRBJ2-2
CDR3aa: CASKAGGPRTGELFF
CDR3nt: TGTGCCAGCAAAGCGGGGGGGCCTCGCACCGGGGAGCTGTTTTTT

abundance: NA
d_gene: NA
v_gene: TRBV12-3/TRBV12-4
j_gene: TRBJ2-6
CDR3aa: CATSVSGANVLTF
CDR3nt: TGTGCCACCTCGGTCTCTGGGGCCAACGTCCTGACTTTC

abundance: NA
d_gene: NA
v_gene: TRBV12-3/TRBV12-4
j_gene: TRBJ1-6
CDR3aa: CASNEARNSPLHF
CDR3nt: TGTGCCAGCAACGAAGCAAGAAATTCACCCCTCCACTTT

abundance: NA
d_gene: TRBD1
v_gene: TRBV2
j_gene: TRBJ1-3
CDR3aa: CASRGQLLGNTIYF
CDR3nt: TGTGCCAGCAGGGGACAGCTGCTCGGAAACACCATATATTTT

abundance: NA
d_gene: NA
v_gene: TRBV4-2
j_gene: TRBJ2-3
CDR3aa: CASSQEWTSTDTQYF
CDR3nt: TGTGCCAGCAGCCAAGAATGGACTAGCACAGATACGCAGTATTTT

abundance: NA
d_gene: TRBD2
v_gene: TRBV5-1
j_gene: TRBJ2-5
CDR3aa: CASSYGTILETQYF
CDR3nt: TGCGCCAGCAGCTACGGGACTATCCTCGAGACCCAGTACTTC

abundance: few
d_gene: NA
v_gene: TRBV13
j_gene: TRBJ1-1
CDR3aa: CASSFLMNTEAFF
CDR3nt: TGTGCCAGCAGCTTCCTAATGAACACTGAAGCTTTCTTT

abundance: NA
d_gene: NA
v_gene: TRBV19
j_gene: TRBJ2-2
CDR3aa: CASSPSGFSGELFF
CDR3nt: TGTGCCAGTAGTCCTTCGGGTTTTAGCGGGGAGCTGTTTTTT

abundance: NA
d_gene: NA
v_gene: TRBV2
j_gene: TRBJ1-2
CDR3aa: CASNLEAAGGYGYTF
CDR3nt: TGTGCCAGCAACCTTGAGGCGGCCGGAGGCTATGGCTACACCTTC

abundance: NA
d_gene: NA
v_gene: TRBV7-9
j_gene: TRBJ1-1
CDR3aa: CASSLDGPTEAFF
CDR3nt: TGTGCCAGCAGCTTAGACGGTCCCACTGAAGCTTTCTTT

abundance: once
d_gene: TRBD2
v_gene: TRBV4-3
j_gene: TRBJ2-1
CDR3aa: CASSQDRAGGPGEQFF
CDR3nt: TGCGCCAGCAGCCAAGATCGGGCGGGGGGCCCCGGTGAGCAGTTCTTC

abundance: NA
d_gene: NA
v_gene: TRBV9
j_gene: TRBJ2-7
CDR3aa: CASSSSYDSSYEQYF
CDR3nt: TGTGCCAGCAGCTCAAGCTACGACAGTTCCTACGAGCAGTACTTC

abundance: NA
d_gene: NA
v_gene: TRBV11-2
j_gene: TRBJ2-1
CDR3aa: CASSAQTALSEQFF
CDR3nt: TGTGCCAGCAGCGCACAGACGGCACTTTCGGAGCAGTTCTTC

abundance: NA
d_gene: TRBD2
v_gene: TRBV7-6
j_gene: TRBJ2-3
CDR3aa: CASSLLSGGSTDTQYF
CDR3nt: TGTGCCAGCAGCTTACTGAGCGGGGGTAGCACAGATACGCAGTATTTT

abundance: NA
d_gene: TRBD1
v_gene: TRBV24-1
j_gene: TRBJ2-2
CDR3aa: CATSDPQGAGELFF
CDR3nt: TGTGCCACCAGTGACCCACAGGGGGCCGGGGAGCTGTTTTTT

abundance: NA
d_gene: NA
v_gene: TRBV20-1
j_gene: TRBJ2-1
CDR3aa: CSARASREFF
CDR3nt: TGCAGTGCTCGCGCTAGTCGGGAGTTCTTC

abundance: NA
d_gene: NA
v_gene: TRBV6-5
j_gene: TRBJ2-5
CDR3aa: CASSYPGRETQYF
CDR3nt: TGTGCCAGCAGTTACCCGGGTCGGGAGACCCAGTACTTC

abundance: NA
d_gene: NA
v_gene: TRBV9
j_gene: TRBJ2-3
CDR3aa: CASSYSMGGDTQYF
CDR3nt: TGTGCCAGCAGCTATAGTATGGGCGGGGATACGCAGTATTTT

abundance: NA
d_gene: TRBD1
v_gene: TRBV9
j_gene: TRBJ1-2
CDR3aa: CASTSVGTGYGYTF
CDR3nt: TGTGCCAGCACCTCTGTCGGGACAGGGTACGGCTACACCTTC

abundance: NA
d_gene: TRBD1
v_gene: TRBV7-3
j_gene: TRBJ2-7
CDR3aa: CASSHGQDYEQYF
CDR3nt: TGTGCCAGCAGCCACGGACAGGACTACGAGCAGTACTTC

abundance: NA
d_gene: TRBD1
v_gene: TRBV11-2
j_gene: TRBJ1-1
CDR3aa: CASSPGGLNTEAFF
CDR3nt: TGTGCCAGCAGCCCAGGGGGCCTGAACACTGAAGCTTTCTTT

abundance: NA
d_gene: TRBD1
v_gene: TRBV30
j_gene: TRBJ1-1
CDR3aa: CAWRRTGNTEAFF
CDR3nt: TGTGCCTGGAGAAGGACAGGGAACACTGAAGCTTTCTTT

abundance: many
d_gene: TRBD2
v_gene: TRBV7-6
j_gene: TRBJ2-7
CDR3aa: CASSPWAGSGGNEQYF
CDR3nt: TGTGCCAGCAGCCCGTGGGCGGGCAGCGGGGGGAATGAGCAGTACTTC

abundance: once
d_gene: NA
v_gene: TRBV7-9
j_gene: TRBJ1-2
CDR3aa: CASSLEGEGYTF
CDR3nt: TGTGCCAGCAGCTTAGAAGGGGAAGGCTACACCTTC

abundance: NA
d_gene: TRBD1
v_gene: TRBV18
j_gene: TRBJ1-1
CDR3aa: CASSPTQGTYTEAFF
CDR3nt: TGTGCCAGCTCACCGACACAGGGGACGTACACTGAAGCTTTCTTT

abundance: once
d_gene: TRBD2
v_gene: TRBV7-7
j_gene: TRBJ2-3
CDR3aa: CASSPTLAGGTDTQYF
CDR3nt: TGTGCTAGCAGCCCAACCCTAGCGGGGGGTACAGATACGCAGTATTTT

abundance: NA
d_gene: TRBD2
v_gene: TRBV6-5
j_gene: TRBJ2-7
CDR3aa: CASTPGLAFHEQYF
CDR3nt: TGTGCCAGCACACCGGGACTAGCGTTCCACGAGCAGTACTTC

abundance: NA
d_gene: NA
v_gene: TRBV3-1/TRBV3-2
j_gene: TRBJ2-2
CDR3aa: CASSQEGGATGELFF
CDR3nt: TGTGCCAGCAGCCAAGAGGGAGGAGCGACCGGGGAGCTGTTTTTT

abundance: NA
d_gene: NA
v_gene: TRBV27
j_gene: TRBJ2-1
CDR3aa: CPGQTFNEQFF
CDR3nt: TGCCCGGGACAAACATTTAATGAGCAGTTCTTC

abundance: once
d_gene: NA
v_gene: TRBV3-1/TRBV3-2
j_gene: TRBJ1-5
CDR3aa: CASSQGGLNQPQHF
CDR3nt: TGTGCCAGCAGCCAGGGGGGGCTTAATCAGCCCCAGCATTTT

abundance: NA
d_gene: TRBD1
v_gene: TRBV7-3
j_gene: TRBJ1-2
CDR3aa: CARLQGHKVNGYTF
CDR3nt: TGTGCCAGGTTACAGGGGCATAAGGTAAATGGCTACACCTTC

abundance: few
d_gene: TRBD1
v_gene: TRBV18
j_gene: TRBJ2-7
CDR3aa: CASSPWGQGGYEQYF
CDR3nt: TGTGCCAGCTCACCATGGGGACAGGGGGGCTACGAGCAGTACTTC

abundance: NA
d_gene: TRBD1
v_gene: TRBV10-3
j_gene: TRBJ2-6
CDR3aa: CAIKGQGAGGANVLTF
CDR3nt: TGTGCCATCAAGGGACAGGGGGCAGGTGGGGCCAACGTCCTGACTTTC

abundance: few
d_gene: NA
v_gene: TRBV2
j_gene: TRBJ2-2
CDR3aa: CASRESTANTGELFF
CDR3nt: TGTGCCAGCAGGGAATCGACAGCGAACACCGGGGAGCTGTTTTTT

abundance: NA
d_gene: TRBD1
v_gene: TRBV3-1/TRBV3-2
j_gene: TRBJ1-1
CDR3aa: CASSLADRDAEAFF
CDR3nt: TGTGCCAGCAGCCTTGCGGACAGGGACGCTGAAGCTTTCTTT

abundance: NA
d_gene: NA
v_gene: TRBV7-9
j_gene: TRBJ1-5
CDR3aa: CASSLGGQPQHF
CDR3nt: TGTGCCAGCAGCTTAGGCGGTCAGCCCCAGCATTTT

abundance: NA
d_gene: TRBD2
v_gene: TRBV7-9
j_gene: TRBJ2-1
CDR3aa: CASSSLTSANEQFF
CDR3nt: TGTGCCAGCAGCTCCTTGACTAGCGCCAATGAGCAGTTCTTC

abundance: large
d_gene: NA
v_gene: TRBV18
j_gene: TRBJ2-7
CDR3aa: CASSPGGDREQYF
CDR3nt: TGTGCCAGCTCACCAGGGGGCGACCGCGAGCAGTACTTC

abundance: NA
d_gene: TRBD1
v_gene: TRBV5-4
j_gene: TRBJ2-5
CDR3aa: CASSTNRGETQYF
CDR3nt: TGTGCCAGCAGCACGAACAGGGGAGAGACCCAGTACTTC

abundance: NA
d_gene: TRBD2
v_gene: TRBV5-1
j_gene: TRBJ2-5
CDR3aa: CASSLAGVSYQETQYF
CDR3nt: TGCGCCAGCAGCTTAGCGGGGGTTTCGTACCAAGAGACCCAGTACTTC

abundance: NA
d_gene: NA
v_gene: TRBV4-3
j_gene: TRBJ2-5
CDR3aa: CASSRGDEETQYF
CDR3nt: TGCGCCAGCAGCCGAGGAGACGAAGAGACCCAGTACTTC

abundance: NA
d_gene: TRBD2
v_gene: TRBV9
j_gene: TRBJ2-1
CDR3aa: CASSVTPWGTSGTSNEQFF
CDR3nt: TGTGCCAGCAGCGTAACCCCCTGGGGGACTAGCGGGACCTCCAATGAGCAGTTCTTC

abundance: NA
d_gene: TRBD1
v_gene: TRBV6-4
j_gene: TRBJ2-3
CDR3aa: CASSILDRGCTDTQYF
CDR3nt: TGTGCCAGCAGCATCCTGGACAGGGGATGTACAGATACGCAGTATTTT